This paragraph covers one T cell receptor (beta chain) sequence. Its antigen specificity is not known. Base-call qualities are not available, and no considerably larger clone is one nucleotide away. Counted from cysteine to phenylalanine, this CDR3 has 17 amino acids. Left in the record is the CDR3 DNA by itself, 51 bases read in frame from the first base. Trimming takes 5 bases off V and 4 bases off J; junction bases not matched to a gene: 10. The germline V gene (reference sequence) supplies CDR1 LNHDA and CDR2 SQIVND. Receptors were amplified or captured by the immunoSEQ multiplex PCR assay. The multiplex PCR relied on a mix of 60 forward primers for TCR Vbeta segments and 13 reverse primers for TCR Jbeta segments. Amplification of the CDR3 region of rearranged TCR beta genes was performed with a multiplex PCR assay on genomic DNA. The amplified TCR beta libraries were sequenced on the Illumina HiSeq System as 87-base-pair reads. The authors' pipeline ran thus. Across the 670 or so repertoires, a later analysis counted 78 million or so unique TCR beta chains, 9.5 million to 12 million of which were shared by at least two donors. A nearest-neighbor algorithm error-corrected the raw reads and collapsed the reads into unique sequences, merging closely related sequences to remove PCR and sequencing errors. To assign V, D and J gene segments, CDR3 sequences were aligned to IMGT reference sequences. Each retained sequence needed at least a six-nucleotide match to both a V gene segment and a J gene segment. Rearrangements were classified as productive when the CDR3 lacked stop codons and remained in frame with V and J, and all other rearrangements were classified as non-productive. CDR3 was defined according to IMGT convention as the region running from the second conserved V-encoded cysteine to the conserved J-encoded phenylalanine. Sequences without an unambiguous match to a single V gene segment were excluded from the earlier analysis of several hundred of the donors. An earlier analysis of 500 to 600 of the donors classified V segments as functional when productive rearrangements were above 56.7% and as segregating when the standard deviation between donors was above 5%. A statistical classification framework was built to diagnose cytomegalovirus status from the catalog of TCR beta chain sequences. V and J gene assignment, in a later analysis, came from comparing TCR nucleotide sequences with IMGT/GENE-DB human TR gene sequences. The TCRdist pipeline was used in a later analysis to assign CDR3 sequences and most-parsimonious VDJ recombination scenarios. In a later analysis, every TCR beta chain was defined by the combination of its CDR3 amino acid sequence and its V-gene family, and reads without a unique V-gene family were dropped. As a way to deal with suspected cross-contamination and a sequencing artifact, a later analysis dropped hundreds of nucleotide sequences that were highly shared and had low generation probability. In a later analysis, a clonal expansion index was calculated for each public chain from normalized within-repertoire ranks of inferred template counts. Generation probabilities in a later analysis came from a VDJ recombination model fitted to out-of-frame rearrangements, and those results were checked against IGoR. In a later analysis, TCR-TCR, TCR-HLA and TCR-CMV co-occurrence was scored with hypergeometric tests, and a repertoire-size bias correction was applied to TCR pairs. False discovery rates were estimated in a later analysis by permuting HLA or CMV assignments 20 times. In a later analysis, co-occurring TCRs were grouped with DBSCAN, and TCRdist sequence similarity was added when clustering was performed within HLA-allele-positive subsets. Co-occurrence clustering excluded repertoires with fewer than 30,000 or more than 120,000 public chains, plus five with anomalous nucleotide sharing. Held by TCRdb, this immuneACCESS table contains in-frame sequences only and omits some clones. Under half of the omission traces to an unresolved V gene where checked; the cause of the rest is unknown. That table supplies the V and J calls and clone size; D and trimming were determined from the DNA. The sample data list 120,000 to 150,000 clones, and 70% to 80% of these were observed just once. The top ten clonotypes cover 10% to 15% of the sample.

In total, 600 or so healthy bone marrow donors made up the cohort. All cohort members were sampled while nominally healthy, although unrecorded immune exposures were likely present. The donor was CMV seropositive and was included in the group of 270 or so seropositive cohort members. A peripheral blood sample was collected from each donor, and TCR beta sequencing was performed on peripheral blood mononuclear cells. The Qiagen DNeasy Blood Extraction Kit was used to extract genomic DNA from the blood cell samples. This specimen belongs to a study of cytomegalovirus exposure and HLA in healthy donors (dated by TCRdb to about 2017). About the full investigation: In an earlier analysis of 550 to 750 of the donors, approximately 300 Gb of sequence data and approximately 100 million unique TCR beta sequences from about 179 million T cells were reported. Approximately 300 gigabases of sequencing data and some 85 million unique TCR sequences were included in an early release covering roughly 600 HLA-typed donors. Among the roughly 400 genotyped donors, under 90% belonged to the genetic ancestry cluster associated with self-reported Caucasian donors. The study aimed to test whether cataloging public T cell receptors could reveal signatures of past pathogen exposure. The T cell repertoires of 666 subjects were profiled by immunosequencing and related to cytomegalovirus serostatus. In addition to the first cohort of roughly 670 subjects, a separate validation cohort of under 150 different subjects was used. To predict cytomegalovirus infection status, the study brought together high-throughput TCR immunosequencing, statistical association of individual TCRs with disease status, and machine learning. A later analysis re-analyzed previously published TCR beta repertoires from hundreds of donors and added high-resolution HLA genotyping to study TCR occurrence patterns. Rather than drawing on any new phenotypic data, the later analysis identified candidate immune exposures from TCR beta sequences and the way those sequences occurred across donors. In an earlier analysis of roughly 600 of the donors, high-throughput TCR beta sequencing was used to judge whether each TCR beta V gene segment behaved as functional or pseudogenic. Donor age, sex, ethnicity and CMV serostatus were compiled together with the repertoire data. Genome-wide SNP genotypes for about 65% of the roughly 700 donors were used in a later genetic analysis, which treated that subset as a discovery cohort. Every discovery cohort repertoire had been produced on one sequencing platform. Both class I and class II loci were covered by HLA typing, at four-digit resolution. Typing coverage differed by locus: A, B, C, DRB1 and DQB1 were typed in about 629-630 donors, DQA1 in 500 to 550, DPA1 in 600 to 610, and DPB1 in 450 to 490. Roughly 5 DR-DQ haplotypes were handled as single units for association and clustering, since linkage in the cohort was strong. Across under 500 genotyped donors of the cohort, an average of roughly 250,000 unique TCR beta nucleotide sequences per donor were sequenced, and 15% to 20% of those sequences were non-productive.

Here is what the overall study found, with its caveats: Across donors, most TCR sequences were observed very rarely, whereas some public TCRs were present in many individuals. In both the original and validation cohorts, the classifier was reported to diagnose cytomegalovirus status with high specificity and sensitivity. This cohort had only TCR beta chains sequenced, and the lack of alpha or paired-chain data limited which features could be detected. Some 16 rarely observed V segments, including chromosome 9 orphons, were excluded from the earlier analysis of 550 to 700 of the donors because counts were too low. A later genetic analysis associated a missense DCLRE1C variant with V-gene and J-gene trimming of TCR beta chains, and an independent cohort replicated the association. It was suggested by the authors that the approach could potentially be generalized to other disease states and immunological phenotypes. A further reported finding was that TCR beta sequences accurately predicted the HLA-A and HLA-B alleles for most subjects in the first cohort. For the cohort, immune exposure information was limited to CMV serostatus. A later analysis found that TCR association rates varied across HLA loci, with DRB1 alleles showing the most associated TCRs and HLA-C alleles the fewest. A cluster of highly shared sequence variants was judged likely to be a technical artifact of the sequencing pipeline. When HLA alleles, especially DR and DQ, strongly co-occurred, attributing TCR associations to individual alleles was difficult. In a later analysis, HLA-associated TCR beta chains were found to be more clonally expanded and to have lower generation probabilities than equally common non-associated chains. In vitro tests confirmed that a few of the cytomegalovirus-associated TCR beta chains recognize cytomegalovirus antigens. In a later analysis, most CMV-associated TCR beta chains were found to appear HLA-restricted, with HLA associations seemingly driven largely by CMV exposure. The presence/absence analyses assumed that sequencing depth was roughly uniform across donors, and that assumption may not be true. In a later analysis, several top co-occurrence clusters were reported to appear linked to parvovirus B19, influenza, CMV and Epstein-Barr virus. Correlated functional status among segregating V segments might be attributable to linkage disequilibrium, but an unknown experimental factor could not be ruled out. Broadly in line with IMGT annotations, most TCR beta V segments showed up in productive rearrangements about 87% or about 30% of the time in an earlier analysis of several hundred of the donors. A later analysis associated about 16,000 TCR beta sequences with specific HLA alleles at a false discovery rate of 0.05. Some IMGT-functional V segments, including TRBV6-2 and TRBV6-3, could not be told apart with the 87-base-pair reads, so those segments were excluded. Because HLA typing was unavailable for some donors at each locus, only the typed subset was used in association tests. A later genetic analysis reported fewer N-insertions in productive TCRs among donors in an Asian-associated ancestry cluster than the roughly 620-donor mean. A total of around 150 TCR beta chains were listed by the study as associated with cytomegalovirus.

Recombination linked TRBV19 to TRBJ2-5; 13 of the junction bases match TRBD2. This receptor was obtained from a man aged 40-55 years in good health and CMV-seropositive. What was sequenced was PBMCs. The CDR3 is CASSPKLAGGPGETQYF. The sequenced DNA: TGTGCCAGTAGTCCGAAACTAGCGGGAGGGCCGGGAGAGACCCAGTACTTC.